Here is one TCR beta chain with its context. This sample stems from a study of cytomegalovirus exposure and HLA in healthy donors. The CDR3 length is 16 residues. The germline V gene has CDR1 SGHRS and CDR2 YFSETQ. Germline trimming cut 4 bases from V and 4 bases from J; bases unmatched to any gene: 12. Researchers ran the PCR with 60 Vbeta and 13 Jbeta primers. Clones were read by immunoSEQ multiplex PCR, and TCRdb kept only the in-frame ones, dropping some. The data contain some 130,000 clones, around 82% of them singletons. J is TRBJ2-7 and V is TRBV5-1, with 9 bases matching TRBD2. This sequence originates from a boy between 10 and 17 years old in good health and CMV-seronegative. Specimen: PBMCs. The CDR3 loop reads CASSPRGGTSTYEQYF. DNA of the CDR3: TGCGCCAGCAGCCCCCGCGGCGGGACTAGCACTTACGAGCAGTACTTC.